These 10 T cell receptor beta chains were sequenced from one sample in a study of shared clonotypes between healthy human individuals. CD45RO-negative, CCR7-positively selected cells formed the naive CD8 fraction, excluding terminally differentiated effector memory CD45RA+ cells. TCRdb keeps only in-frame clones here, not all; method: immunoSEQ multiplex PCR. This table has about 2 million clones, about 95% appearing once. Material: naive CD8+ T cells sorted from blood. These receptors came from a man younger than 30 in good health.

The CDR3 coding sequence is TGCAGCGCTTTTCTGGGCTCCAGCTCCTACGAGCAGTACTTC. Translated, it gives CSAFLGSSSYEQYF. The V gene is TRBV29-1, the J gene TRBJ2-7; D is ambiguous. Germline lookup yields CDR1 SQVTM and CDR2 ANQGSEA. The CDR3 has 14 residues. V dropped 7 bases and J dropped 0 bases, with 16 bases sitting between them.

This rearrangement joins TRBV12-5 to TRBJ1-2; TRBD1 is a possible D gene (6 bases). In germline, CDR1 is LGHNT, CDR2 FRNRAP. V was trimmed by 5 bases and J by 5 bases, leaving 18 bases between them. The length of the CDR3 is 15 residues. The CDR3 is CASGPRDKVRYGYTF. The CDR3 nucleotides read TGTGCTAGTGGTCCCCGGGACAAAGTTAGGTATGGCTACACCTTC.

V gene TRBV5-6 combines with J gene TRBJ2-7, with 9 bases identical to TRBD1. Trimming at V came to 4 bases and at J to 3 bases, leaving 8 bases not matched to a gene. CDR3 length: 15 amino acids. CDR1 is SGHDT, CDR2 YYEEEE, per germline. CDR3 protein: CASSPQGQGLYEQYF. The CDR3 coding sequence is TGTGCCAGCAGCCCGCAGGGACAGGGACTCTACGAGCAGTACTTC.

V is TRBV7-9 and J is TRBJ1-5; D not certain. V lost 1 base and J lost 4, with 8 bases in between. Germline V lookup: CDR1 SEHNR, CDR2 FQNEAQ (reference sequence). The CDR3 is made up of 14 amino acids. The DNA for the CDR3 is TGTGCCAGCAGCTTAGGATACGGGAATCAGCCCCAGCATTTT. It encodes CASSLGYGNQPQHF.

The J gene is TRBJ2-1, the V gene TRBV27; the D is unclear. V dropped 1 base and J dropped 0 bases, with 10 bases sitting between them. CDR1 is MNHEY, CDR2 SMNVEV, per germline (reference sequence). CDR3 length equals 16 residues. In DNA form, the CDR3 reads TGTGCCAGCAGTTTATACGGTAGCAGCTCCTACAATGAGCAGTTCTTC. Translated: CASSLYGSSSYNEQFF.

The chain couples TRBV7-6 to TRBJ2-7, with 10 bases matching TRBD2. Germline loops: CDR1 SGHVS, CDR2 FNYEAQ. The CDR3 totals 16 residues. V was pared by 1 base and J by 3 bases, with 6 bases of the junction left unmatched. The CDR3 coding sequence is TGTGCCAGCAGCTTAGGTGGTCTAGCGGGAGTCTACGAGCAGTACTTC. Its translation: CASSLGGLAGVYEQYF.

The rearrangement uses TRBV30 and TRBJ2-7, with no clear D. The CDR3 runs 11 residues. Trimming took off 0 bases at V and 6 bases at J, with 6 bases between the two ends. Looked up from germline, CDR1 is GTSNPN and CDR2 is SVGIG (reference sequence). The CDR3 spells CAWSVRAEQYF. CDR3 sequence (DNA): TGTGCCTGGAGTGTTAGGGCCGAGCAGTACTTC.

CDR3 residues: CASRGDRADFTEAFF. The CDR3 bases are TGTGCCAGTAGGGGGGACAGGGCTGATTTTACTGAAGCTTTCTTT. The rearrangement uses TRBV19 and TRBJ1-1, with 9 bases lining up with TRBD1. Trimming at V came to 6 bases and at J to 5 bases, leaving 10 bases not matched to a gene. The CDR3 runs to 15 residues. Germline V gives CDR1 LNHDA, CDR2 SQIVND (reference sequence).

Points on this clone: This same CDR3 is encoded by further DNA sequences in the sample. The CDR3 bases are TGTGCCAGCAGTGACGGGGACGGATACGAGCAGTACTTC. Translated, it gives CASSDGDGYEQYF. The V and J genes are TRBV6-4 and TRBJ2-7, with D tentatively TRBD1 or TRBD2 (5 bases each). The CDR3 has 13 residues. CDR1 is MRHNA, CDR2 SNTAGT, per germline. Deletions cut 2 bases from V and 4 bases from J, with 9 bases between.

The chain couples TRBV19 to TRBJ2-5; 7 positions agree with TRBD1. Looked up from germline, CDR1 is LNHDA and CDR2 is SQIVND (reference sequence). The length of the CDR3 is 13 residues. V trimming: 7 bases; J trimming: 3 bases; junction bases outside the gene matches: 5. DNA of the CDR3: TGTGCCAGTATGGGCAGGGGGAAAGAGACCCAGTACTTC. It codes for CASMGRGKETQYF.